This TCR beta chain stems from a study of graft-versus-host responses after intestinal transplantation. Study-level points and caveats: Early post-transplant falls in HvG clones accompanied the peak levels of circulating GvH clones. GvH clones were identified in recipient marrow, with some first appearing in ileum or blood.

With roughly 200,000 irradiated, violet-dye-labeled stimulator cells, roughly 200,000 CFSE-labeled responder cells were plated. Post-reaction sorting isolated proliferating CFSE-low CD3+CD4+ and CD3+CD8+ responders. V lost 2 bases, J lost 2 bases, and 13 bases lay in between. CDR3 length: 16 amino acids. The germline V gene encodes CDR1 SGHDN and CDR2 FVKESK. TCRdb's copy holds only in-frame clones and misses some; the assay was immunoSEQ multiplex PCR. The sample has approximately 11,000 clones, approximately 30% seen once. The sample in question was alloreactive CD4+ T cells from a mixed lymphocyte reaction culture, obtained before transplantation. Subset here: CFSE-low proliferating T cells sorted from roughly six-day pre-transplant mixed lymphocyte reaction (GvH or HvG direction). The sequence was collected from a human patient who was an organ donor for intestinal transplantation. The rearrangement links TRBV14 to TRBJ2-1; D is possibly TRBD1 (6 bases). The CDR3 DNA sequence: TGTGCCAGCAGCCAATACGGTCGGGACACCTACAATGAGCAGTTCTTC. This codes for CASSQYGRDTYNEQFF.